The rows below give T cell receptor beta chains drawn from one sample of a study of beta chain features in type 1 diabetes. Method: immunoSEQ multiplex PCR; TCRdb's copy keeps in-frame clones and lacks some. The sample contains a few hundred thousand clones, around 16% of which appear only once. The specimen was naive CD4+ T cells from blood. Receptors originate from a woman aged 18-29 years in good health. Each CDR3 is given with its conserved first and last residue. A D gene is named only where the DNA matches it firmly. Clone sizes are given selectively: once, few, many, or a class where the clone is expanded.

J gene,D gene,clone size,V gene,CDR3 protein,CDR3 DNA
TRBJ2-3,NA,NA,TRBV10-2,CASSHTDTQYF,TGCGCCAGCAGTCACACAGATACGCAGTATTTT
TRBJ2-1,TRBD2,few,TRBV9,CASSALAGVPNEQFF,TGTGCCAGCAGCGCACTAGCGGGAGTCCCCAATGAGCAGTTCTTC
TRBJ1-2,NA,few,TRBV7-2,CASSPTVNYGYTF,TGTGCCAGCAGTCCGACAGTAAACTATGGCTACACCTTC
TRBJ1-1,TRBD1,NA,TRBV18,CASSPEQGATEAFF,TGTGCCAGCTCACCCGAACAGGGGGCCACTGAAGCTTTCTTT
TRBJ2-7,NA,few,TRBV7-9,CAITTYGYEQYF,TGTGCCATCACCACTTATGGCTACGAGCAGTACTTC
TRBJ2-7,NA,few,TRBV7-3,CASSPAYEQYF,TGTGCCAGCAGCCCTGCCTACGAGCAGTACTTC
TRBJ1-5,TRBD1,NA,TRBV7-9,CASSVTGGRQPQHF,TGTGCCAGCAGCGTTACAGGGGGCCGCCAGCCCCAGCATTTT
TRBJ2-3,TRBD2,NA,TRBV4-3,CASSQEVGGRYTDTQYF,TGCGCCAGCAGCCAAGAGGTGGGCGGGAGGTACACAGATACGCAGTATTTT
TRBJ2-2,NA,few,TRBV4-3,CASSRGAGSNTGELFF,TGCGCCAGCAGCCGCGGGGCAGGGTCGAACACCGGGGAGCTGTTTTTT
TRBJ1-3,NA,NA,TRBV29-1,CSIRSAGNTIYF,TGCAGTATCCGGAGTGCCGGAAACACCATATATTTT
TRBJ2-2,TRBD1,NA,TRBV27,CASSFRTGRPGELFF,TGTGCCAGCAGTTTCCGGACAGGGAGACCCGGGGAGCTGTTTTTT
TRBJ2-5,TRBD1,NA,TRBV2,CASSLLTGGGETQYF,TGTGCCAGCAGTCTACTCACAGGGGGAGGAGAGACCCAGTACTTC
TRBJ2-7,TRBD2,NA,TRBV28,CASGWTRRVLYF,TGTGCCAGCGGCTGGACTAGGCGGGTATTGTACTTC
TRBJ1-1,NA,NA,TRBV7-9,CASSPQGMVSEAFF,TGTGCCAGCAGCCCCCAGGGGATGGTGTCTGAAGCTTTCTTT
TRBJ2-3,NA,NA,TRBV7-3,CASSRGYSSTDTQYF,TGTGCCAGCAGCCGGGGGTACTCGAGCACAGATACGCAGTATTTT
TRBJ2-1,NA,NA,TRBV4-3,CASSQDTRLEQFF,TGCGCCAGCAGCCAAGATACCAGGCTTGAGCAGTTCTTC
TRBJ1-1,TRBD1,NA,TRBV19,CASITGQGRKMNTEAFF,TGTGCCAGTATCACCGGACAGGGGCGAAAAATGAACACTGAAGCTTTCTTT
TRBJ2-1,NA,few,TRBV5-1,CASSFGGGLYNEQFF,TGCGCCAGCAGCTTCGGGGGAGGTCTATACAATGAGCAGTTCTTC
TRBJ2-1,NA,NA,TRBV19,CASRLRGTAGESSYNEQFF,TGTGCCAGTAGGCTCCGGGGTACCGCGGGCGAGAGCTCCTACAATGAGCAGTTCTTC
TRBJ2-3,NA,few,TRBV7-9,CASSFGSTDTQYF,TGTGCCAGCAGCTTCGGTAGCACAGATACGCAGTATTTT
TRBJ2-1,NA,NA,TRBV28,CASKQYNEQFF,TGTGCCAGCAAACAGTACAATGAGCAGTTCTTC
TRBJ2-4,TRBD1,NA,TRBV19,CASSPTGGANIQYF,TGTGCCAGTAGTCCAACAGGGGGCGCGAACATTCAGTACTTC
TRBJ1-5,NA,few,TRBV18,CASSPQQDYQPQHF,TGTGCCAGCTCACCACAACAGGATTATCAGCCCCAGCATTTT
TRBJ1-4,NA,NA,TRBV28,CASTPGDNEKLFF,TGTGCCAGCACCCCAGGGGATAATGAAAAACTGTTTTTT
TRBJ2-1,TRBD2,few,TRBV7-3,CASSLSGGRAIDEQFF,TGTGCCAGCAGCTTAAGTGGCGGGAGGGCCATCGATGAGCAGTTCTTC
TRBJ1-4,NA,few,TRBV28,CASSFSNPLREKLFF,TGTGCCAGCAGTTTCTCCAACCCACTCAGGGAAAAACTGTTTTTT
TRBJ2-5,TRBD1,NA,TRBV2,CAGRTGGETQYF,TGTGCCGGAAGAACAGGGGGGGAGACCCAGTACTTC
TRBJ2-7,NA,few,TRBV2,CASSTSYREGEQYF,TGTGCCAGCAGTACAAGCTACAGGGAAGGCGAGCAGTACTTC
TRBJ1-5,TRBD1,NA,TRBV7-2,CASGDRNSQPQHF,TGTGCCAGCGGGGACAGGAATAGTCAGCCCCAGCATTTT
TRBJ2-1,TRBD2,NA,TRBV28,CATISAGADYNEQFF,TGTGCCACCATTTCTGCGGGAGCGGACTACAATGAGCAGTTCTTC
TRBJ2-7,NA,NA,TRBV6-1,CASSEVWDGLNEQYF,TGTGCCAGCAGTGAAGTCTGGGACGGACTAAACGAGCAGTACTTC
TRBJ1-1,NA,NA,TRBV19,CASNLREKLNTEAFF,TGTGCCAGTAATCTTAGAGAGAAATTGAACACTGAAGCTTTCTTT
TRBJ2-1,NA,few,TRBV14,CATAGVSSYNEQFF,TGTGCCACCGCCGGGGTTAGCTCCTACAATGAGCAGTTCTTC
TRBJ1-2,TRBD1,few,TRBV7-3,CASSQAGTGGAGYTF,TGTGCCAGCAGCCAAGCCGGGACAGGGGGTGCTGGCTACACCTTC
TRBJ2-5,NA,few,TRBV7-2,CASSLGRGKETQYF,TGTGCCAGCAGCTTAGGCAGGGGCAAAGAGACCCAGTACTTC
TRBJ1-2,NA,NA,TRBV9,CASSVLRGAEGTNYGYTF,TGTGCCAGCAGCGTTCTGCGGGGGGCGGAGGGAACTAACTATGGCTACACCTTC
TRBJ2-5,TRBD1,NA,TRBV18,CASSLNDGQGGQETQYF,TGTGCCAGCTCACTAAACGACGGACAGGGAGGACAAGAGACCCAGTACTTC
TRBJ1-1,NA,NA,TRBV6-8,CASSYKEGRGNTEAFF,TGTGCCAGCAGTTACAAGGAGGGTAGGGGGAACACTGAAGCTTTCTTT
TRBJ1-2,TRBD1,few,TRBV19,CASTPGQGDRGYTF,TGTGCCAGTACACCGGGACAGGGGGATCGAGGCTACACCTTC
TRBJ2-5,NA,NA,TRBV28,CASSQGVSQYF,TGTGCCAGCAGTCAAGGGGTGTCCCAGTACTTC
TRBJ2-7,NA,few,TRBV5-1,CASSLSQGKREQYF,TGCGCCAGCAGCTTGAGTCAGGGGAAGAGGGAGCAGTACTTC
TRBJ2-6,NA,NA,TRBV5-1,CASSLGQVHSGANVLTF,TGCGCCAGCAGCTTGGGGCAGGTCCACTCTGGGGCCAACGTCCTGACTTTC
TRBJ2-1,NA,NA,TRBV6-5,CASTRLTGIWEEQFF,TGTGCCAGCACCCGACTTACAGGGATCTGGGAAGAGCAGTTCTTC
TRBJ2-5,NA,few,TRBV9,CASSERPWGEQETQYF,TGTGCCAGCAGCGAGAGGCCCTGGGGGGAGCAAGAGACCCAGTACTTC
TRBJ2-1,NA,NA,TRBV30,CAWSRRDSYNEQFF,TGTGCCTGGAGTAGGCGGGACTCCTACAATGAGCAGTTCTTC
TRBJ2-3,TRBD1,few,TRBV5-1,CASSMTGADTQYF,TGCGCCAGCAGCATGACAGGGGCAGATACGCAGTATTTT
TRBJ1-2,NA,NA,TRBV11-1,CASSLGGYGYTF,TGTGCCAGCAGCTTAGGAGGGTATGGCTACACCTTC
TRBJ2-3,NA,few,TRBV28,CASSITARPMGGTQYF,TGTGCCAGCAGTATAACAGCTCGACCGATGGGAGGTACGCAGTATTTT
TRBJ2-3,NA,few,TRBV30,CAWNWGVTDTQYF,TGTGCCTGGAACTGGGGGGTCACAGATACGCAGTATTTT
TRBJ2-6,TRBD2,NA,TRBV5-6,CASSLFLAGGSGANVLTF,TGTGCCAGCAGCTTGTTTCTAGCGGGTGGCTCTGGGGCCAACGTCCTGACTTTC
TRBJ2-2,NA,NA,TRBV9,CASSVGSQGPGELFF,TGTGCCAGCAGCGTAGGTTCACAGGGTCCCGGGGAGCTGTTTTTT
TRBJ2-2,TRBD1,NA,TRBV10-3,CAISGQGMTGELFF,TGTGCCATCAGTGGACAGGGGATGACCGGGGAGCTGTTTTTT
TRBJ2-2,TRBD2,few,TRBV6-5,CATQTSGHTGELFF,TGTGCCACCCAGACTAGCGGGCACACCGGGGAGCTGTTTTTT
TRBJ2-7,TRBD2,NA,TRBV7-2,CASSVSLAGGTYEQYF,TGTGCCAGCAGCGTTAGCCTAGCGGGCGGGACCTACGAGCAGTACTTC
TRBJ2-1,NA,NA,TRBV29-1,CSVERGLSYNEQFF,TGCAGCGTTGAACGGGGACTTTCCTACAATGAGCAGTTCTTC
TRBJ2-7,NA,few,TRBV7-8,CASSLFQAGEQYF,TGTGCCAGCAGCTTATTTCAGGCAGGGGAGCAGTACTTC
TRBJ2-2,TRBD2,NA,TRBV5-4,CASSLLAGGPGGELFF,TGTGCCAGCAGCTTGCTGGCGGGAGGGCCGGGCGGGGAGCTGTTTTTT
TRBJ2-1,TRBD1,few,TRBV7-9,CASKGQGAKSSYNEQFF,TGTGCCAGCAAGGGACAGGGGGCCAAAAGCTCCTACAATGAGCAGTTCTTC
TRBJ2-1,TRBD2,once,TRBV5-1,CASSLAGLDLNEQFF,TGCGCCAGCAGCTTGGCGGGACTAGATCTCAATGAGCAGTTCTTC